A single TCR beta chain is shown here with its context. The entry originates in a study of PD-L1 blockade in urothelial cancer. Study as a whole: The median number of T cells present in blood samples was some 140,000.

The repertoire was sequenced with immunoSEQ multiplex PCR; TCRdb's copy has only in-frame clones and lacks some. The sample carries about 100,000 clones, 90% to 95% recorded once. V lost 3 bases and J lost 8, with 16 bases in between. This CDR3 has 15 amino acids. The germline gives CDR1 MDHEN, CDR2 SYDVKM. The specimen was PBMCs, collected around atezolizumab (anti-PD-L1) treatment. The receptor's source is a woman aged 80 or over with urothelial cancer. The gene calls are TRBV28 and TRBJ1-4; no firm D call. CDR3 residues: CASSFLGSLKEKLFF. DNA of the CDR3: TGTGCCAGCAGTTTTCTAGGCAGCCTTAAGGAAAAACTGTTTTTT.